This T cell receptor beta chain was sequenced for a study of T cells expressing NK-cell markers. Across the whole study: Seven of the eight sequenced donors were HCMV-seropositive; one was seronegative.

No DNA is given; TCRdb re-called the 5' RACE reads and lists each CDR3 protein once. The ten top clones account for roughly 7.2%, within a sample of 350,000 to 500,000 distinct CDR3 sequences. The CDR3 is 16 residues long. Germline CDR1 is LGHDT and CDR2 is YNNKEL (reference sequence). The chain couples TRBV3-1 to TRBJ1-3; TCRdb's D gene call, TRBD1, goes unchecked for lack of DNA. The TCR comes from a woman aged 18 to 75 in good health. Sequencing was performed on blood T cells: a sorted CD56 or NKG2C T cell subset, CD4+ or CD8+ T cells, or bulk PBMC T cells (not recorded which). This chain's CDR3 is CASSQRPLSGKGTIYF. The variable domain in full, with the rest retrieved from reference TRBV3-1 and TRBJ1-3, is DTAVSQTPKYLVTQMGNDKSIKCEQNLGHDTMYWYKQDSKKFLKIMFSYNNKELIINETVPNRFSPKSPDKAHLNLHINSLELGDSAVYFCASSQRPLSGKGTIYFGEGSWLTVV.